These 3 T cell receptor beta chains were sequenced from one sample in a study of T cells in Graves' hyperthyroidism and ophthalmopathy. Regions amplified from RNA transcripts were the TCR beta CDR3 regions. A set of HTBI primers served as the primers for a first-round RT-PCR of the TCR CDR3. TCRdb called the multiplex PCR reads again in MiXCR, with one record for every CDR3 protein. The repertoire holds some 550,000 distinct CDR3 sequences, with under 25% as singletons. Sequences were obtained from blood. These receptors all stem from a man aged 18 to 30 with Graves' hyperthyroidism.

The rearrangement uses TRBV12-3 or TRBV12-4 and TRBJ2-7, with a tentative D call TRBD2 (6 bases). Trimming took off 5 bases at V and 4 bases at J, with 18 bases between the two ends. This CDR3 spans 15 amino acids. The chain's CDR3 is CASSPWDLASYEQYF. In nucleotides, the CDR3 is TGTGCCAGCAGTCCCTGGGACTTAGCATCTTACGAGCAGTACTTC.

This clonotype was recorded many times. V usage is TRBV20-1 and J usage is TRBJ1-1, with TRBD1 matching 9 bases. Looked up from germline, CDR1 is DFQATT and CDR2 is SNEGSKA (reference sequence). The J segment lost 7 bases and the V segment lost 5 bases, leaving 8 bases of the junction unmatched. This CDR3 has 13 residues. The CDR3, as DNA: TGCAGTGCTTTCAACAGGGGGCGGGATGAAGCTTTCTTT. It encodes CSAFNRGRDEAFF.

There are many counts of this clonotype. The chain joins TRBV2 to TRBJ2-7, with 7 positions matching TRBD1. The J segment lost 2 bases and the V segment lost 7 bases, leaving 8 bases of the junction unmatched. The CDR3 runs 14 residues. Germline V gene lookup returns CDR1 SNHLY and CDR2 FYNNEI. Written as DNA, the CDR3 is TGTGCCAGCACTTTCGGGACAGTTCCCTACGAGCAGTACTTC. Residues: CASTFGTVPYEQYF.